A single TCR beta chain is shown here with its context. The antigen is undetermined. This entry is derived from a study of T cell repertoires in cytomegalovirus infection. For the study at large: Based on public TCR beta signatures, there were indications of CMV infection and of a matching HLA type. Study-level results: HLA-C-restricted TCR beta clonotypes specific for CMV led the ex vivo response.

TCRdb redid the calling of the reads with MiXCR, one entry per CDR3 protein. This table holds 700,000 to 900,000 distinct CDR3 sequences, 25% to 35% found once. The CDR3 totals 16 residues. V was cut by 2 bases and J by 4 bases, with 15 bases left in between. Germline V gene lookup returns CDR1 SGHTA and CDR2 FQGNSA. The sequenced sample was cultured CD8+ T cells from PBMCs, obtained from culture after CMV antigen stimulation. This rearrangement joins TRBV7-2 to TRBJ1-5, with D hard to call. This receptor was taken from a human donor in good health (CMV status not recorded). Some clones in this sample may be carry-over from other donors' samples. CDR3 sequence: CASSLNRWQPNQPQHF. The CDR3 coding sequence is TGTGCCAGCAGCTTAAATCGTTGGCAGCCAAATCAGCCCCAGCATTTT. Filled out from reference TRBV7-2 and TRBJ1-5, the complete variable domain reads GAGVSQSPSNKVTEKGKDVELRCDPISGHTALYWYRQSLGQGLEFLIYFQGNSAPDKSGLPSDRFSAERTGGSVSTLTIQRTQQEDSAVYLCASSLNRWQPNQPQHFGDGTRLSIL.